Listed below are T cell receptor beta chains from one sample, sequenced in a study of T cells in Graves' hyperthyroidism and ophthalmopathy. TCRdb called the multiplex PCR reads again in MiXCR, with one record for every CDR3 protein. In the table there are hundreds of thousands of distinct CDR3 sequences, roughly 14% of which are singletons. Sequencing was carried out using blood. These receptors originate from a man younger than 35 with Graves' ophthalmopathy. Each CDR3 is given with its conserved first and last residue. The D gene is left open where the match is weak.

j_call: TRBJ2-6; d_call: .; v_call: TRBV7-3; cdr3_aa: CAGSLLGSGANVLTF
j_call: TRBJ2-1; d_call: .; v_call: TRBV5-1; cdr3_aa: CASTGGWDEQFF
j_call: TRBJ1-1; d_call: .; v_call: TRBV6-2/TRBV6-3; cdr3_aa: CASIKAGLNTEAFF
j_call: TRBJ1-5; d_call: .; v_call: TRBV18; cdr3_aa: CASSPDTHGAPQHF
j_call: TRBJ2-1; d_call: .; v_call: TRBV11-2; cdr3_aa: CASSLEGALGREQFF
j_call: TRBJ2-7; d_call: .; v_call: TRBV10-3; cdr3_aa: CAIGRFSYEQYF
j_call: TRBJ2-1; d_call: .; v_call: TRBV7-7; cdr3_aa: CASSPGRSSYNEQFF
j_call: TRBJ1-2; d_call: .; v_call: TRBV3-1; cdr3_aa: CASSQVPGRNYGYTF
j_call: TRBJ2-7; d_call: .; v_call: TRBV6-1; cdr3_aa: CASSYSGDHEQYF
j_call: TRBJ2-5; d_call: TRBD1; v_call: TRBV20-1; cdr3_aa: CSATRQGMGVTQYF
j_call: TRBJ2-7; d_call: TRBD2; v_call: TRBV12-3/TRBV12-4; cdr3_aa: CASSLVAGAGPAGYEQYF
j_call: TRBJ2-3; d_call: .; v_call: TRBV7-3; cdr3_aa: CASSGDGDTQYF
j_call: TRBJ2-3; d_call: TRBD2; v_call: TRBV29-1; cdr3_aa: CSGLAGGVTDTQYF
j_call: TRBJ2-7; d_call: .; v_call: TRBV30; cdr3_aa: CAWEGTSYEQYF
j_call: TRBJ1-5; d_call: .; v_call: TRBV18; cdr3_aa: CASSPRGTLNQPQHF
j_call: TRBJ2-7; d_call: .; v_call: TRBV2; cdr3_aa: CGGLDNQAYEQYF
j_call: TRBJ2-7; d_call: .; v_call: TRBV29-1; cdr3_aa: CSVVLYEQYF
j_call: TRBJ1-1; d_call: .; v_call: TRBV4-1; cdr3_aa: CASSQGHSSNTEAFF
j_call: TRBJ1-2; d_call: TRBD1; v_call: TRBV9; cdr3_aa: CASSADRGPPANYGYTF
j_call: TRBJ2-2; d_call: TRBD2; v_call: TRBV11-2; cdr3_aa: CASSFASGRTGELFF
j_call: TRBJ2-2; d_call: .; v_call: TRBV11-3; cdr3_aa: CASNRDVPGELFF
j_call: TRBJ2-5; d_call: TRBD2; v_call: TRBV4-2; cdr3_aa: CASSPLGGEETQYF
j_call: TRBJ2-7; d_call: .; v_call: TRBV18; cdr3_aa: CASSPRETYEQYF
j_call: TRBJ1-2; d_call: .; v_call: TRBV24-1; cdr3_aa: CATSGFWGLDYGYTF
j_call: TRBJ1-2; d_call: TRBD1; v_call: TRBV5-4; cdr3_aa: CASSRDSDYGYTF
j_call: TRBJ1-4; d_call: .; v_call: TRBV7-3; cdr3_aa: CASSLRPKEKLFF
j_call: TRBJ2-3; d_call: .; v_call: TRBV13; cdr3_aa: CASSLYAGKLTDTQYF
j_call: TRBJ2-3; d_call: .; v_call: TRBV5-1; cdr3_aa: CASTVSASTDTQYF
j_call: TRBJ2-3; d_call: .; v_call: TRBV25-1; cdr3_aa: CASSEWLQGRWGDTQYF
j_call: TRBJ2-2; d_call: .; v_call: TRBV28; cdr3_aa: CASSLDFNTGELFF
j_call: TRBJ2-3; d_call: .; v_call: TRBV10-1; cdr3_aa: CASSDMAVRSSTDTQYF
j_call: TRBJ2-3; d_call: .; v_call: TRBV29-1; cdr3_aa: CSVEVDSSTDTQYF
j_call: TRBJ2-3; d_call: .; v_call: TRBV7-8; cdr3_aa: CASSPASADTQYF
j_call: TRBJ1-1; d_call: TRBD1; v_call: TRBV18; cdr3_aa: CASSGQGSEAFF
j_call: TRBJ1-2; d_call: TRBD1; v_call: TRBV7-9; cdr3_aa: CASTGQGASYGYTF
j_call: TRBJ2-5; d_call: .; v_call: TRBV7-2; cdr3_aa: CASSSGEWMTQYF
j_call: TRBJ2-2; d_call: .; v_call: TRBV12-3/TRBV12-4; cdr3_aa: CASSLTDPTVELFF
j_call: TRBJ2-1; d_call: TRBD2; v_call: TRBV14; cdr3_aa: CASSQDRGFSGKNEQFF
j_call: TRBJ2-3; d_call: .; v_call: TRBV12-5; cdr3_aa: CASGLHSFTDTQYF
j_call: TRBJ2-7; d_call: .; v_call: TRBV12-3/TRBV12-4; cdr3_aa: CASSFLGEGGEQYF
j_call: TRBJ2-7; d_call: TRBD1; v_call: TRBV6-5; cdr3_aa: CANSYGDSVNEQYF
j_call: TRBJ2-7; d_call: TRBD2; v_call: TRBV10-3; cdr3_aa: CAISEGIAGGPHEQYF
j_call: TRBJ1-6; d_call: .; v_call: TRBV3-1; cdr3_aa: CASSQDPGSSYNSPLHF
j_call: TRBJ1-5; d_call: .; v_call: TRBV5-1; cdr3_aa: CASSLVGGDSNQPQHF
j_call: TRBJ2-1; d_call: TRBD2; v_call: TRBV19; cdr3_aa: CASSQRLAGGVSYNEQFF
j_call: TRBJ2-3; d_call: TRBD2; v_call: TRBV2; cdr3_aa: CASSEVLAGGGKDTQYF
j_call: TRBJ2-1; d_call: .; v_call: TRBV25-1; cdr3_aa: CASSESSDRGGHEQFF